A single T cell receptor (beta chain) is shown here with its context. Its antigen is not identified. The sample is drawn from a study of T cell repertoires in cytomegalovirus infection. For the study at large: Selected CMV epitopes included recently identified HLA-C-restricted ones as well as well-studied HLA-B-restricted ones. Both CMV infection and a matching HLA type were indicated by public TCR beta signatures. The study, taken as a whole, reports: CMV-specific HLA-C-restricted TCR beta clonotypes dominated the ex vivo response.

TCRdb re-called the reads through MiXCR, storing one row per CDR3 protein. The table has around 570,000 distinct CDR3 sequences, roughly 43% seen once. The length of the CDR3 is 14 residues. From germline, CDR1 is SNHLY and CDR2 FYNNEI. With 11 bases clipped from V and 4 bases from J, the junction kept 11 bases outside the gene matches. This receptor was identified in a human donor in good health (CMV status not recorded). Some clones in this sample may be carry-over from other donors' samples. The rearrangement joins TRBV2 to TRBJ2-7; TRBD1 agrees at 10 bases. The material was cultured PBMCs, obtained from culture after CMV antigen stimulation. The CDR3, as DNA: TGTGCCTCAAAGGGGGACAGGGGCAGTTACGAGCAGTACTTC. As protein: CASKGDRGSYEQYF.